These T cell receptor beta chains were read from a single sample in a study of identical twins. TCRdb fed the 5' RACE reads into MiXCR, producing one record per CDR3 protein. Altogether hundreds of thousands of distinct CDR3 sequences are present, approximately 7% being singletons, with the ten largest covering 3% to 4%. The data also belong to a second study, concerning yellow fever vaccine responses in identical twins.

Source material: memory (CD45RO+) T cells sorted from blood. The receptors shown here come from a woman aged 18-35 years in good health. Each CDR3 is given with its conserved first and last residue. The D gene is left open where the match is weak. Clone size is given for some rows only: seen once, a few or many times, or a class if the clone is expanded.

NA	many	TRBJ1-2	TRBV20-1	TGCAGTGCAGATACAGGGACTAACTATGGCTACACCTTC	CSADTGTNYGYTF
NA	many	TRBJ2-5	TRBV29-1	TGCAGCGTTGCTGGGAGGGAGACCCAGTACTTC	CSVAGRETQYF
NA	many	TRBJ2-5	TRBV7-7	TGTGCCAGCAGCGGCGACACAGGAGAGACCCAGTACTTC	CASSGDTGETQYF
NA	few	TRBJ2-7	TRBV29-1	TGCAGCTGCGCGGGGAGCTCCTACGAGCAGTACTTC	CSCAGSSYEQYF
NA	NA	TRBJ2-5	TRBV7-2	TGTGCCAGCAGCTTAAACGTGGAGACCCAGTACTTC	CASSLNVETQYF
NA	many	TRBJ2-3	TRBV28	TGTGCCAGCACCTGGGTGGGGGGGCGCACAGATACGCAGTATTTT	CASTWVGGRTDTQYF
NA	many	TRBJ2-5	TRBV12-3/TRBV12-4	TGTGCCAGCAGTTTGGGCGGAACTGAGACCCAGTACTTC	CASSLGGTETQYF
NA	many	TRBJ1-5	TRBV3-1	TGTGCCAGCAGCCAAGCGGGTAGCAATCAGCCCCAGCATTTT	CASSQAGSNQPQHF
TRBD1	many	TRBJ1-2	TRBV20-1	TGCAGTGCTAGAGAAGGGACAGGGTTTAACTATGGCTACACCTTC	CSAREGTGFNYGYTF
TRBD2	NA	TRBJ2-7	TRBV6-1	TGTGCCAGCACCCCCGGGACTAGCGGAGTCCCCTACGAGCAGTACTTC	CASTPGTSGVPYEQYF
NA	NA	TRBJ2-7	TRBV6-6	TGTGCCAGCAGGAAAACTGGGGTAGAGCAGTACTTC	CASRKTGVEQYF
NA	many	TRBJ2-3	TRBV5-1	TGCGCCAGCGCTCCCCTAATAAAGGGTGGCACAGATACGCAGTATTTT	CASAPLIKGGTDTQYF
NA	few	TRBJ2-3	TRBV28	TGTGCCAGCAGTTTAGGGCTAGCGAGTACGCAGTATTTT	CASSLGLASTQYF
NA	NA	TRBJ2-1	TRBV7-8	TGTGCCAGCAGCATCCCAATGGGTGAGCAGTTCTTC	CASSIPMGEQFF
NA	NA	TRBJ1-1	TRBV2	TGTGCCAGCCTGACAGTGAACACTGAAGCTTTCTTT	CASLTVNTEAFF
NA	many	TRBJ1-2	TRBV28	TGTGCCAGCAGCCGTTCATCCAAGGGGGACTATGGCTACACCTTC	CASSRSSKGDYGYTF
NA	NA	TRBJ1-5	TRBV25-1	TGTGCCAGCAGTGAAAGGATGGGAAATCAGCCCCAGCATTTT	CASSERMGNQPQHF
NA	few	TRBJ1-2	TRBV12-3/TRBV12-4	TGTGCCAGCAGTTTCCATGGCGGACAAAACTATGGCTACACCTTC	CASSFHGGQNYGYTF
TRBD2	many	TRBJ2-7	TRBV10-3	TGTGCCATCAGTGGAGGTAGCGGGAACAATGGCTACGAGCAGTACTTC	CAISGGSGNNGYEQYF
TRBD1	NA	TRBJ1-2	TRBV6-1	TGTGCCAGCAGTGAATATTTTGGACAGGGGGCCAGCTATGGCTACACCTTC	CASSEYFGQGASYGYTF
NA	NA	TRBJ2-3	TRBV6-1	TGTGCCAGCAGCCCCGGGATGAGTGGATCTGATACGCAGTATTTT	CASSPGMSGSDTQYF
NA	few	TRBJ2-6	TRBV10-3	TGTGCCATCAGTGTTGGAGGGGGCACTGGGGCCAACGTCCTGACTTTC	CAISVGGGTGANVLTF
TRBD2	NA	TRBJ2-5	TRBV12-3/TRBV12-4	TGTGCCAGCAGCCCTATAGCGGGAGTCGTCGAGACCCAGTACTTC	CASSPIAGVVETQYF
NA	many	TRBJ2-1	TRBV2	TGTGCCAGCAGTGGGTATGAGGGGGGTGAGCAGTTCTTC	CASSGYEGGEQFF
TRBD1	NA	TRBJ1-5	TRBV20-1	TGCAGTGCGACCGGGACAGTTAGCAATCAGCCCCAGCATTTT	CSATGTVSNQPQHF